This T cell receptor beta chain was profiled in a study of CD8+CD57+ T cells in acquired aplastic anemia. Overall study context: Average DNA yield from sorted CD4+ and CD8+ cells was approximately 3 ug. Notes on the study in general: Levels of CD8+ Simpson's diversity were not significantly distinct in patients versus controls. Between patients and controls, some 31 CD8+ CDR3 sequences were found in common.

Patients selected for sequencing had displayed CD8+CD57+ cell expansion by flow cytometry. Each patient carried a diagnosis of severe acquired aplastic anemia. The template used for profiling TCR beta VDJ and CDR3 was genomic DNA. One entry per CDR3 protein, called by TCRdb with MiXCR from the reads. The sample lists under 200,000 distinct CDR3 sequences, about 50% occurring once. Germline V gene data show CDR1 as SGHDT and CDR2 as YYEEEE. The CDR3 loop spans 15 amino acids. With 0 bases clipped from V and 1 base from J, the junction kept 0 bases outside the gene matches. This clonotype was observed many times. Antigen: not known.

The gene calls are TRBV5-6 and TRBJ2-3; 9 nucleotides agree with TRBD1. The sequence came from a human donor with aplastic anemia. The sample taken for sequencing was sorted CD4+, CD8+, or CD8+CD57+ T cells (not recorded which) from PBMCs. DNA for the CDR3: TGTGCCAGCAGCTTGGGGACAGGGGGCACAGATACGCAGTATTTT. Its protein product is CASSLGTGGTDTQYF. Filled out from reference TRBV5-6 and TRBJ2-3, the complete variable domain reads DAGVTQSPTHLIKTRGQQVTLRCSPKSGHDTVSWYQQALGQGPQFIFQYYEEEERQRGNFPDRFSGHQFPNYSSELNVNALLLGDSALYLCASSLGTGGTDTQYFGPGTRLTVL.